This T cell receptor (beta chain) comes out of a study of blood T cell repertoires in COVID-19. Study summary: COVID-19 samples, acute and convalescent, were from the United States, Italy and Spain. Sample material is recorded as cDNA or gDNA derived from T cells, B-cell-depleted T cells, or PBMCs.

Original analysis: Nucleated cell counts were estimated from reference gene primer amplification. Here immunoSEQ multiplex PCR was the method, and the copy in TCRdb shows in-frame clones only, minus some. Clonal size and the V and J genes are those of that table, whereas D and trimming came from the DNA. This sample yields a few hundred thousand clones, of which roughly 85% are seen a single time; around 3.4% belongs to the top ten. Germline CDR1 reads MDHEN; CDR2 reads SYDVKM. V was pared by 6 bases and J by 5 bases, with 15 bases between. The CDR3 is 14 amino acids. Sequenced material: peripheral blood. The rearrangement joins TRBV28 to TRBJ2-3; D is perhaps TRBD2 (5 bases). This TCR was sampled from a young woman with acute or convalescent COVID-19. The CDR3 reads CASSPDYLIDTQYF. Here the CDR3 DNA reads TGTGCCAGCAGCCCCGACTACCTTATAGATACGCAGTATTTT.